These T cell receptor beta chains were read from a single sample in a study of graft-versus-host responses after intestinal transplantation. Some clones are missing from TCRdb's copy, which holds only in-frame ones; the method was immunoSEQ multiplex PCR. The sample lists 25,000 to 35,000 clones, 70% to 90% occurring once. The sample here was PBMCs, taken around 480 days after intestinal transplantation. All receptors derive from a human patient who received an intestinal transplant, so some T cells may come from the graft donor. CDR3s include the opening cysteine and the closing phenylalanine or tryptophan. A D gene is named only where the DNA matches it firmly. A row's size may be missing; if present it is once, few, many or a size class.

14 | TRBJ2-7 | TRBV7-9 | TRBD1 | . | CASSPHGTDYEQYF | TGTGCCAGCAGCCCCCACGGGACAGACTACGAGCAGTACTTC
16 | TRBJ2-1 | TRBV14 | TRBD1 | . | CASSQQGTGWANEQFF | TGTGCCAGCAGCCAACAAGGGACAGGGTGGGCCAATGAGCAGTTCTTC
14 | TRBJ2-2 | TRBV5-6 | . | . | CASSLATSTGELFF | TGTGCCAGCAGCTTGGCGACTAGCACCGGGGAGCTGTTTTTT
13 | TRBJ2-7 | TRBV9 | . | . | CASSGFPYEEQYF | TGTGCCAGCAGCGGATTTCCCTACGAGGAGCAGTACTTC
13 | TRBJ2-5 | TRBV6-5 | . | . | CASGPRFQETQYF | TGTGCCAGCGGTCCCCGGTTCCAAGAGACCCAGTACTTC
14 | TRBJ2-7 | TRBV6-5 | TRBD2 | once | CASSSRTSGYEQYF | TGTGCCAGCAGTTCCCGGACTAGCGGGTACGAGCAGTACTTC
15 | TRBJ2-5 | TRBV29-1 | TRBD2 | . | CSVVRLAGLQETQYF | TGCAGCGTTGTTAGGCTAGCGGGGCTCCAAGAGACCCAGTACTTC
13 | TRBJ2-1 | TRBV6-4 | . | once | CASSDEEYNEQFF | TGTGCCAGCAGTGACGAGGAATACAATGAGCAGTTCTTC
15 | TRBJ2-7 | TRBV15 | TRBD1 | . | CATSSFGQGSYEQYF | TGTGCCACCAGCTCATTCGGACAGGGTAGCTACGAGCAGTACTTC
13 | TRBJ2-7 | TRBV6-1 | TRBD1 | . | CASGTGVAYEQYF | TGTGCCAGTGGGACAGGGGTTGCCTACGAGCAGTACTTC
16 | TRBJ1-1 | TRBV5-1 | . | . | CASSLAGAGVNTEAFF | TGCGCCAGCAGCTTAGCGGGGGCGGGGGTGAACACTGAAGCTTTCTTT
16 | TRBJ2-3 | TRBV5-1 | . | . | CASSLGRLAGADTQYF | TGCGCCAGCAGCTTGGGCCGACTAGCAGGGGCAGATACGCAGTATTTT
14 | TRBJ2-4 | TRBV6-1 | . | . | CASSEAAGQLMQYF | TGTGCCAGCAGTGAAGCGGCGGGCCAGCTGATGCAGTACTTC
13 | TRBJ1-2 | TRBV19 | . | . | CASSIEGQFGYTF | TGTGCCAGTAGTATAGAAGGACAGTTCGGCTACACCTTC
15 | TRBJ1-1 | TRBV6-1 | TRBD1 | . | CASIPPGTGAVEAFF | TGTGCCAGCATCCCACCCGGGACAGGGGCGGTTGAAGCTTTCTTT
14 | TRBJ1-5 | TRBV5-6 | . | . | CASSLNQGAQPQHF | TGTGCCAGCAGCTTGAACCAGGGCGCTCAGCCCCAGCATTTT